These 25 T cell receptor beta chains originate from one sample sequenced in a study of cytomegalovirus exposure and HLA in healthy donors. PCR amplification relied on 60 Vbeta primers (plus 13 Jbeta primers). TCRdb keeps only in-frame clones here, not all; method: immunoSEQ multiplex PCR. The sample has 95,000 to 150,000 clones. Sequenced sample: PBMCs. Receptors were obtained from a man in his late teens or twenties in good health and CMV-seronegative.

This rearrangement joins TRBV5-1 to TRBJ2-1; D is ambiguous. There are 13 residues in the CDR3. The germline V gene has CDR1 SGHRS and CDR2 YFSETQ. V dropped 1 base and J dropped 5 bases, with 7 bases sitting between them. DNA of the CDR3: TGCGCCAGCAGCTTGCTGCTACACAATGAGCAGTTCTTC. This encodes CASSLLLHNEQFF. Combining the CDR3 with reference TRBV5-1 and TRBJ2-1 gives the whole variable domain KAGVTQTPRYLIKTRGQQVTLSCSPISGHRSVSWYQQTPGQGLQFLFEYFSETQRNKGNFPGRFSGRQFSNSRSEMNVSTLELGDSALYLCASSLLLHNEQFFGPGTRLTVL.

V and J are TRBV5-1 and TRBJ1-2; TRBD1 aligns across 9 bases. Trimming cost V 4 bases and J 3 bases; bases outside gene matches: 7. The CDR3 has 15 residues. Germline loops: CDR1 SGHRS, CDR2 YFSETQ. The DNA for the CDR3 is TGCGCCAGCAGCGGTGGACAGGGGTTCGACTATGGCTACACCTTC. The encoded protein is CASSGGQGFDYGYTF.

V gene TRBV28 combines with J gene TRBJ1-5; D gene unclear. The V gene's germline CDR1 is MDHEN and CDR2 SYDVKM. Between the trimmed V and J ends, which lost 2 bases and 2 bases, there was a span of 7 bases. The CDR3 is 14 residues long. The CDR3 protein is CASSLRTGNQPQHF. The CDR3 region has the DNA TGTGCCAGCAGTTTACGAACAGGCAATCAGCCCCAGCATTTT.

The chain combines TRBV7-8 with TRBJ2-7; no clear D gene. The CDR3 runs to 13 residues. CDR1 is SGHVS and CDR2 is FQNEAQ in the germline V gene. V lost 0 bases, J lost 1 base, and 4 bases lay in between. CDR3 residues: CASSLARSYEQYF. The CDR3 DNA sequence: TGTGCCAGCAGCTTAGCCAGATCCTACGAGCAGTACTTC.

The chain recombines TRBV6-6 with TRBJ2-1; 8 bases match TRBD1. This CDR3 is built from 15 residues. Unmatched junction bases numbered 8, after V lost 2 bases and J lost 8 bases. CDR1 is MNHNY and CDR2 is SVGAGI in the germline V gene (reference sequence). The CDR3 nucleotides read TGTGCCAGCAGTTACCGACAGGGGTTTCTCGATGAGCAGTTCTTC. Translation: CASSYRQGFLDEQFF.

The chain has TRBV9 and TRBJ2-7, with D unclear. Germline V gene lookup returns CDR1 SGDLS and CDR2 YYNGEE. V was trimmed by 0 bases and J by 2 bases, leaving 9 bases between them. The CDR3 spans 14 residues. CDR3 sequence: CASSVGSRAYEQYF. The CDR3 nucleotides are TGTGCCAGCAGCGTAGGTAGTCGGGCCTACGAGCAGTACTTC.

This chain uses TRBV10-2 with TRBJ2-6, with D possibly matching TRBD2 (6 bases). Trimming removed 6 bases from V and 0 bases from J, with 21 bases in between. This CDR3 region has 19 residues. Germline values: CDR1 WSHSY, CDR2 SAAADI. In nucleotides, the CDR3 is TGCGCCAGCAGCGAGATTTTCGGGACTTTAGGCTCTGGGGCCAACGTCCTGACTTTC. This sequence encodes CASSEIFGTLGSGANVLTF.

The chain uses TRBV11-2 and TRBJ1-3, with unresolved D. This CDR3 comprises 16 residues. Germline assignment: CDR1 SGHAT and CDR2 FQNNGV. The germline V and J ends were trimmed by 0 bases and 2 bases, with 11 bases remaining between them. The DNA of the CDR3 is TGTGCCAGCAGCTTAGAGTCCAGGCCCGCTGGAAACACCATATATTTT. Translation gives CASSLESRPAGNTIYF.

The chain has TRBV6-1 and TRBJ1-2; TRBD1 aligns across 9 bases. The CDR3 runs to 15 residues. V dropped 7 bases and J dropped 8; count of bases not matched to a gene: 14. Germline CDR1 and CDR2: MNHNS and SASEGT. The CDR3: CASMGLTQGAGGYTF. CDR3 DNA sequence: TGTGCCAGCATGGGGCTTACACAGGGGGCAGGCGGCTACACCTTC.

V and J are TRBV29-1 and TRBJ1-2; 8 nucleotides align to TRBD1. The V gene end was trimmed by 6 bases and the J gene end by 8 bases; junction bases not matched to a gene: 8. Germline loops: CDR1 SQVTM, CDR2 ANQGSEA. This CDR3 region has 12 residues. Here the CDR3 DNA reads TGCAGCGTGCAGGGGGCTCAGACCGGCTACACCTTC. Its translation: CSVQGAQTGYTF.

The CDR3 spells CASSLAGGTGYEQYF. The CDR3 nucleotides are TGTGCCAGCAGCTTAGCAGGGGGTACGGGCTACGAGCAGTACTTC. The V call is TRBV7-2, the J call TRBJ2-7, with D perhaps matching TRBD1 (6 bases). Germline CDR1 reads SGHTA; CDR2 reads FQGNSA. This CDR3 comprises 15 residues. V lost 0 bases, J lost 3 bases, and 12 bases lay in between.

Here the CDR3 DNA reads TGTGCCAGCAGCCCACGGGGGTCTCTAGGGGCTGAAGCTTTCTTT. This gives the protein CASSPRGSLGAEAFF. The chain uses TRBV28 and TRBJ1-1; possibly TRBD1 for D (5 bases). Germline V gene sequence: CDR1 MDHEN, CDR2 SYDVKM. CDR3 length: 15 residues. Trimming took 6 bases from V and 6 from J, leaving 20 bases between them.

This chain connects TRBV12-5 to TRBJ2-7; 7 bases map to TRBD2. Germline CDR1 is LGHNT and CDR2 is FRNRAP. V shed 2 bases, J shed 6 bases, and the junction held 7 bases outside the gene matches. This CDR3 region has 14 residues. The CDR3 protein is CASGLLTQRGEQYF. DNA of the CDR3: TGTGCTAGTGGTTTGCTAACTCAGCGGGGCGAGCAGTACTTC.

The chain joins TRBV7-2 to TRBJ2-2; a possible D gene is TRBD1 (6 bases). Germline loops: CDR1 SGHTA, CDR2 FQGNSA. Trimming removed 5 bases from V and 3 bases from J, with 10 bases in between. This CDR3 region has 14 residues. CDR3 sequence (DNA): TGTGCCAGCAGCCTCTACAGGGACACCGGGGAGCTGTTTTTT. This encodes CASSLYRDTGELFF.

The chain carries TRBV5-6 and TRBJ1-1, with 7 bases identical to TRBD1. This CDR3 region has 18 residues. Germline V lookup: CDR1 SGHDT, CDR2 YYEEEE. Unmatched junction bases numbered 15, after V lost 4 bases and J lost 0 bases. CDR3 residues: CASSLVTGQFFMNTEAFF. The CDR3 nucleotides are TGTGCCAGCAGCCTCGTGACGGGACAGTTTTTTATGAACACTGAAGCTTTCTTT.

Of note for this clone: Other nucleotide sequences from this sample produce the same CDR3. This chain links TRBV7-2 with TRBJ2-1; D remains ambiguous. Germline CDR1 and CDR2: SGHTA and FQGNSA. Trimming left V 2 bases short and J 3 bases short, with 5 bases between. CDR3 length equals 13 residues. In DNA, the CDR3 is TGTGCCAGCAGCTTAAGCCGCTACAATGAGCAGTTCTTC. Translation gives CASSLSRYNEQFF.

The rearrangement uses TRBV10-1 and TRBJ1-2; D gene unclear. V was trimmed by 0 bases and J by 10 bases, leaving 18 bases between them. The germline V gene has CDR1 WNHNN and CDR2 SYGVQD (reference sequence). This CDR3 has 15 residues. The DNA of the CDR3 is TGCGCCAGCAGTGAGTCTGGAGGGCGACATGGCGACTACACCTTC. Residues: CASSESGGRHGDYTF.

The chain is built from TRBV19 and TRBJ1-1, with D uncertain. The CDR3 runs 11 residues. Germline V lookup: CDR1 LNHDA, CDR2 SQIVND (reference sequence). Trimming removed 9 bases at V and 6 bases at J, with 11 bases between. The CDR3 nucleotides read TGTGCCAGCAGTCGTGCAGCTGAAGCTTTCTTT. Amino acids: CASSRAAEAFF.

The CDR3 DNA reads as TGCGCCAGCAGCCAAGTAGATCTCGGACTTAGAACCGGGGAGCTGTTTTTT. This encodes CASSQVDLGLRTGELFF. This chain connects TRBV4-1 to TRBJ2-2, with D possibly matching TRBD2 (5 bases). V was clipped by 1 base and J by 5 bases, with 17 bases between them. The CDR3 totals 17 residues. Per the germline V gene, CDR1 is MGHRA and CDR2 is YSYEKL.

The CDR3 DNA is TGTGCCACCAGCAGGGACAGCCTTGCGAACACTGAAGCTTTCTTT. Its protein is CATSRDSLANTEAFF. This sequence joins TRBV15 and TRBJ1-1, with D possibly being TRBD1 (6 bases). Germline V gene lookup returns CDR1 LNHNV and CDR2 YYDKDF (reference sequence). The CDR3 length is 15 residues. Trimming removed 3 bases at V and 1 base at J, with 12 bases between.

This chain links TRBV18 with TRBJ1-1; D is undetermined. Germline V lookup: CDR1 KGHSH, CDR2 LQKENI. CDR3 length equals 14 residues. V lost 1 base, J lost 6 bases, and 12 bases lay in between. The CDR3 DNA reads TGTGCCAGCTCACCACTGGGCGGGGTGGCTGAAGCTTTCTTT. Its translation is CASSPLGGVAEAFF.

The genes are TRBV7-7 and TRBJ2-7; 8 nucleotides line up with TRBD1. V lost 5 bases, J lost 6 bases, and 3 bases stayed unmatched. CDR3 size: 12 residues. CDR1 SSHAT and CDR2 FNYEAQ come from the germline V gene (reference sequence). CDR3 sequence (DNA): TGTGCCAGCAGCCCGGGGACAGGCGAGCAGTACTTC. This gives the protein CASSPGTGEQYF.

The CDR3 region has the DNA TGCGCCAGCAGCTTGGAACGACAGTTCGCTGAAGCTTTCTTT. Amino acid sequence: CASSLERQFAEAFF. The rearrangement joins TRBV5-1 to TRBJ1-1; the D gene is possibly TRBD1 (5 bases). The germline V gene has CDR1 SGHRS and CDR2 YFSETQ. The CDR3 runs to 14 residues. Trimming took off 0 bases at V and 6 bases at J, with 12 bases between the two ends. The complete variable domain, with remaining parts taken from reference TRBV5-1 and TRBJ1-1, reads KAGVTQTPRYLIKTRGQQVTLSCSPISGHRSVSWYQQTPGQGLQFLFEYFSETQRNKGNFPGRFSGRQFSNSRSEMNVSTLELGDSALYLCASSLERQFAEAFFGQGTRLTVV.

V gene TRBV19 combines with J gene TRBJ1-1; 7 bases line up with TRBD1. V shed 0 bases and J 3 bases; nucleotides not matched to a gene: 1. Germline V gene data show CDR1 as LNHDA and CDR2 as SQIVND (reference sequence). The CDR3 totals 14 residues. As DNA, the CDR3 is TGTGCCAGTAGTATAGAAACAGGGGACACTGAAGCTTTCTTT. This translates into CASSIETGDTEAFF.

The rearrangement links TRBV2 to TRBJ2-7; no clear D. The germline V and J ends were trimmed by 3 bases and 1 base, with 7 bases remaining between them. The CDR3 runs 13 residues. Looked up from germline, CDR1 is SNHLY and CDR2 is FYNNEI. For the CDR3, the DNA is TGTGCCAGCAGTGAGACATGGTCCTACGAGCAGTACTTC. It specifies CASSETWSYEQYF.